The 8 T cell receptor beta chains listed next were all sequenced from one sample in a study of blood T cell repertoires in COVID-19. TCRdb's table, derived via immunoSEQ multiplex PCR, lists solely in-frame clones and lacks some. Here the sample spans fewer than 45,000 clones, less than 90% being singletons. Sequencing was performed on peripheral blood. All receptors derive from a man aged 55 to 69 with COVID-19, enrolled during active disease.

The chain carries TRBV20-1 and TRBJ1-1; a possible D gene is TRBD1 (6 bases). The CDR3 length is 11 residues. CDR1 and CDR2 (germline): DFQATT, SNEGSKA (reference sequence). Trimming removed 6 bases from V and 5 bases from J, with 10 bases in between. The CDR3 reads CSAVGQTEAFF. For the CDR3, the DNA is TGCAGTGCAGTAGGACAGACTGAAGCTTTCTTT.

The table lists this clone with a few counts. V gene TRBV10-3 combines with J gene TRBJ1-5; 8 bases agree with TRBD1. The trim removed 6 bases at V and 7 bases at J, leaving 5 bases unmatched. The CDR3 loop spans 13 amino acids. Germline CDR1 is ENHRY and CDR2 is SYGVKD. DNA of the CDR3: TGTGCCATCAGCGGACAGGGTCGGCAGCCCCAGCATTTT. Amino acid sequence: CAISGQGRQPQHF.

This clone was recorded only once. The chain links TRBV20-1 to TRBJ1-1, with D unclear. Germline V CDR1 and CDR2: DFQATT, SNEGSKA (reference sequence). V was pared by 0 bases and J by 8 bases, with 7 bases between. The length of the CDR3 is 11 residues. The CDR3 DNA follows: TGCAGTGCTAGAGATCATCGGGAAGCTTTCTTT. Amino acid sequence: CSARDHREAFF.

The CDR3 spells CASSWEQGSISAQYF. CDR3 bases: TGCGCCAGCAGCTGGGAACAGGGGAGCATATCCGCGCAGTATTTT. This chain uses TRBV5-1 with TRBJ2-3; 7 positions match TRBD1. Germline V gene sequence: CDR1 SGHRS, CDR2 YFSETQ. The CDR3 is made up of 15 amino acids. With V trimmed by 3 bases and J by 10 bases, 14 bases remained unmatched.

The chain joins TRBV5-6 to TRBJ2-7; 7 nucleotides line up with TRBD1. This CDR3 region has 13 residues. Unmatched junction bases numbered 5, after V lost 1 base and J lost 7 bases. The germline V gene has CDR1 SGHDT and CDR2 YYEEEE. The CDR3 region is CASSLTGVGEQYF. CDR3 DNA: TGTGCCAGCAGCTTGACAGGGGTCGGTGAGCAGTACTTC.

The gene calls are TRBV12-3 or TRBV12-4 and TRBJ2-1; D ambiguous. The CDR3 has 11 residues. Trimming removed 2 bases from V and 12 bases from J, with 8 bases in between. CDR3 nucleotides: TGTGCCAGCAGTTTACAGACATCGCAGTTCTTC. Translated: CASSLQTSQFF.

The gene calls are TRBV9 and TRBJ2-7, with TRBD2 matching over 7 bases. Losses at the gene ends were 0 bases for V and 7 bases for J; bases not matched to a gene: 16. CDR3 length: 17 residues. Per the germline V gene, CDR1 is SGDLS and CDR2 is YYNGEE. CDR3 residues: CASSVEGRGRDTGEQYF. DNA of the CDR3: TGTGCCAGCAGCGTAGAGGGGAGGGGACGAGACACGGGGGAGCAGTACTTC.

The chain uses TRBV5-1 and TRBJ1-3; D gene ambiguous. Germline assignment: CDR1 SGHRS and CDR2 YFSETQ. This CDR3 region has 17 residues. Trimming removed 3 bases from V and 0 bases from J, with 16 bases in between. The DNA for the CDR3 is TGCGCCAGCAGCTCGCTTGGGCAGCCGAACTCTGGAAACACCATATATTTT. Translating it yields CASSSLGQPNSGNTIYF.